Each of the 21 T cell receptor beta chains below was sequenced from the same sample in a study of monozygotic twins with inflammatory bowel disease (dated by TCRdb to the late 2010s). Library generation was performed with 5' RACE. Instrument on record: Illumina HiSeq 2500. The reads went through TCRdb reprocessing, and each CDR3 protein sequence gets one entry with no DNA. This sample's table contains some 170,000 distinct CDR3 sequences. The top ten clones comprise around 7% of the sample. The sequenced sample was blood. These receptor sequences come from a human donor with ulcerative colitis or Crohn's disease, or a healthy co-twin of an affected twin (not recorded which).

This clonotype is identified as medium-sized (0.01 to 0.1%) from frequency. The genes are TRBV21-1 and TRBJ1-4; TCRdb selects TRBD1, and the lack of DNA leaves this call unchecked. TRBV21-1 is an annotated pseudogene. This CDR3 has 13 residues. The CDR3 protein is CASSKVQGRVVFF.

The V gene is TRBV9, the J gene TRBJ1-4; TCRdb names TRBD1, which stays unverified in the absence of DNA. This CDR3 contains 18 residues. Germline V gene lookup returns CDR1 SGDLS and CDR2 YYNGEE. CDR3 region: CASSPRQGGNRAGEKLFF.

The chain couples TRBV20-1 to TRBJ1-2; lacking DNA, the TRBD1 call made by TCRdb goes unchecked. There are 16 residues in the CDR3. Germline values: CDR1 DFQATT, CDR2 SNEGSKA (reference sequence). The CDR3 is CSARPGAGDGYHGYTF.

The rearrangement uses TRBV2 and TRBJ2-2; as DNA is missing, the TRBD1 call by TCRdb cannot be tested. This CDR3 comprises 15 residues. Germline loops: CDR1 SNHLY, CDR2 FYNNEI. CDR3 residues: CASSVNGIFTGELFF.

The chain joins TRBV6-2 or TRBV6-3 to TRBJ2-5; checking the TCRdb D call of TRBD1 is not possible without DNA. CDR3 length: 15 amino acids. The germline gives CDR1 MNHEY, CDR2 SVGEGT. CDR3 residues: CASSTRTGLKETQYF.

The chain employs TRBV20-1 and TRBJ1-5. CDR3 size: 15 residues. The germline V gene encodes CDR1 DFQATT and CDR2 SNEGSKA (reference sequence). The CDR3 sequence: CSARDHAAGGQPQHF.

The J gene is TRBJ1-5, the V gene TRBV4-3. The CDR3 is 15 residues long. In germline, CDR1 is LGHNA, CDR2 YSLEER. The CDR3 loop reads CASSQDRFGNQPQHF.

The genes are TRBV28 and TRBJ2-2; checking the TCRdb D call of TRBD2 is not possible without DNA. The CDR3 is 15 amino acids. From germline, CDR1 is MDHEN and CDR2 SYDVKM. The CDR3 loop reads CASSLRTSWNGELFF.

The rearrangement uses TRBV27 and TRBJ2-7; TCRdb reports TRBD1, a call that lacks DNA to check it against. Germline CDR1 MNHEY, CDR2 SMNVEV (reference sequence). CDR3 length equals 15 residues. CDR3 sequence: CASSFAGGRLDEQYF.

The genes are TRBV29-1 and TRBJ2-5; TCRdb names TRBD2, which stays unverified in the absence of DNA. The CDR3 covers 13 residues. Germline V gene sequence: CDR1 SQVTM, CDR2 ANQGSEA. The CDR3 is CSVLSSGQETQYF.

The rearrangement uses TRBV3-1 and TRBJ1-3. The germline V gene has CDR1 LGHDT and CDR2 YNNKEL (reference sequence). The CDR3 covers 15 residues. The CDR3 region is CASSPGLTSGNTIYF.

V is TRBV5-4 and J is TRBJ2-3; TCRdb gives TRBD2 as the D gene, but with no DNA this cannot be confirmed. From germline, CDR1 is SGHNT and CDR2 YYREEE (reference sequence). The CDR3 spans 15 residues. CDR3 sequence: CASSLEGGITDTQYF.

The chain combines TRBV20-1 with TRBJ2-1; TCRdb picks TRBD2, but there is no DNA to check that call. The CDR3 has 14 residues. From germline, CDR1 is DFQATT and CDR2 SNEGSKA (reference sequence). The CDR3 loop is CSAPRGSSYNEQFF.

The chain recombines TRBV12-3 or TRBV12-4 with TRBJ1-2; checking the TCRdb D call of TRBD1 is not possible without DNA. The CDR3 covers 13 residues. CDR3 residues: CASSLGWGTGYTF.

The chain employs TRBV30 and TRBJ2-7; checking the TCRdb D call of TRBD1 is not possible without DNA. This CDR3 has 14 amino acids. From germline, CDR1 is GTSNPN and CDR2 SVGIG (reference sequence). CDR3 sequence: CAWFLGDRGYEQYF.

This sequence joins TRBV7-2 and TRBJ1-5. The CDR3 is 13 amino acids. Per germline, CDR1 SGHTA and CDR2 FQGNSA. CDR3 amino acids: CASSPANNQPQHF.

The CDR3 protein is CASSLTGGDEKLFF. This chain links TRBV7-9 with TRBJ1-4; TCRdb names TRBD1, which stays unverified in the absence of DNA. The germline V gene encodes CDR1 SEHNR and CDR2 FQNEAQ (reference sequence). The length of the CDR3 is 14 residues.

The V call is TRBV4-1, the J call TRBJ2-6; the TRBD1 assignment by TCRdb is unverifiable without DNA. The CDR3 loop spans 22 amino acids. Looked up from germline, CDR1 is MGHRA and CDR2 is YSYEKL. The CDR3 sequence is CASSQVSGAGRGIGSGANVLTF.

This rearrangement joins TRBV27 to TRBJ1-1; TCRdb returns TRBD1, unconfirmable since there is no DNA. Germline CDR1 and CDR2: MNHEY and SMNVEV (reference sequence). The CDR3 has 13 residues. The CDR3 sequence: CASSKTPTHEAFF.

The chain is built from TRBV30 and TRBJ2-1; TCRdb designates TRBD2, a call that cannot be tested without DNA. CDR1 is GTSNPN, CDR2 SVGIG, per germline (reference sequence). The CDR3 consists of 15 residues. CDR3 sequence: CAWSFLAGALNEQFF.

V gene TRBV29-1 combines with J gene TRBJ2-1; TCRdb returns TRBD1, unconfirmable since there is no DNA. The V gene's germline CDR1 is SQVTM and CDR2 ANQGSEA. CDR3 size: 14 residues. The CDR3 is CSLIGVRNYNEQFF.